A selection of T cell receptor beta chains follows, all from one sample in a study of T cells in Graves' hyperthyroidism and ophthalmopathy. MiXCR, applied by TCRdb to the multiplex PCR reads, yields one record per CDR3 protein. The table records a few hundred thousand distinct CDR3 sequences, around a sixth of them present only once. The sample was blood. The receptor source for this set is a woman younger than 45 with Graves' hyperthyroidism. The CDR3 runs from the conserved cysteine through the conserved F or W. D genes are given only for firm matches. Size tells how often a clone was seen (once, few, many) or the class of an expanded clone, and some rows leave it out.

>NA|TRBJ2-1|TRBV18|NA
TGTGCCAGCTCACCACCACCGCGTGGTGAGCAGTTCTTC
CASSPPPRGEQFF
>NA|TRBJ1-5|TRBV6-5|NA
TGTGCCAGCAGAGACTCCGGGACCCGCAAAAGCAATCAGCCCCAGCATTTT
CASRDSGTRKSNQPQHF
>many|TRBJ2-7|TRBV5-6|NA
TGTGCCAGCAGCCACAGGAGGGTCTTAACCTACGAGCAGTACTTC
CASSHRRVLTYEQYF
>many|TRBJ2-7|TRBV12-5|TRBD1
TGTGCTAGTGGCGGTGGGACAGGGGTCTACGAGCAGTACTTC
CASGGGTGVYEQYF
>many|TRBJ2-1|TRBV28|NA
TGTGCCAGCAGTCCGACAGATTTAGGCACACACAATGAGCAGTTCTTC
CASSPTDLGTHNEQFF
>many|TRBJ2-7|TRBV6-5|NA
TGTGCCAGCAGTTATAGCAGCGGTTCCTACGAGCAGTACTTC
CASSYSSGSYEQYF
>NA|TRBJ2-7|TRBV28|NA
TGTGCCAGCGGGGGCTTGGGCGAGCAGTACTTC
CASGGLGEQYF
>NA|TRBJ2-1|TRBV24-1|TRBD2
TGTGCCACCAGTGATTTTAGCGGGAGGGCCCATGAGCAGTTCTTC
CATSDFSGRAHEQFF
>many|TRBJ2-7|TRBV11-2|NA
TGTGCCAGCAGCTTAGAGAGGAGATCCTACGAGCAGTACTTC
CASSLERRSYEQYF
>many|TRBJ1-2|TRBV27|TRBD1
TGTGCCAGCAGTCCCAGACAGGGATTGGCTGGCTACACCTTC
CASSPRQGLAGYTF
>few|TRBJ2-7|TRBV7-2|NA
TGTGCCAGCAGCTCTAGGGGTACATTCACCTACGAGCAGTACTTC
CASSSRGTFTYEQYF
>NA|TRBJ2-1|TRBV20-1|NA
TGCAGTGCTAGAGATCTCCGAGCAATCAGCTCCTACAATGAGCAGTTCTTC
CSARDLRAISSYNEQFF
>NA|TRBJ2-6|TRBV19|NA
TGTGCCAGTAGTATAACAGGACCGTTATTGTCTGGGGCCAACGTCCTGACTTTC
CASSITGPLLSGANVLTF
>many|TRBJ2-1|TRBV28|TRBD2
TGTGCCAGCAGTCCTGGGACTAGCGGGAGAAGGAACAGGTACAATGAGCAGTTCTTC
CASSPGTSGRRNRYNEQFF
>many|TRBJ2-3|TRBV5-1|NA
TGCGCCAGCACGGAGGACTCTCCCACAGATACGCAGTATTTT
CASTEDSPTDTQYF
>few|TRBJ2-6|TRBV6-1|TRBD2
TGTGCCAGCAGTGAAGGGGCGGGGGGCCTTGGGGCCAACGTCCTGACTTTC
CASSEGAGGLGANVLTF
>many|TRBJ2-1|TRBV9|TRBD2
TGTGCCAGCAGCGTCCGGGACTACTCTTACAATGAGCAGTTCTTC
CASSVRDYSYNEQFF
>many|TRBJ2-1|TRBV3-1|NA
TGTGCCAGCAGCCAAGCATGGGGCTATGAGCAGTTCTTC
CASSQAWGYEQFF
>many|TRBJ2-7|TRBV27|TRBD1
TGTGCCAGCAGTTTATACAGGGGCCTCGAGCAGTACTTC
CASSLYRGLEQYF
>few|TRBJ2-1|TRBV6-1|NA
TGTGCCAGCAGGTTCCAAGAGAGTGAGCAGTTCTTC
CASRFQESEQFF
>few|TRBJ2-1|TRBV29-1|NA
TGCAGCGGTCGACAGGCCAACTCCTACAATGAGCAGTTCTTC
CSGRQANSYNEQFF
>NA|TRBJ2-3|TRBV7-2|TRBD2
TGTGCCAGCAGCTTAGCGGGGACTAGCGGAGGAGATACGCAGTATTTT
CASSLAGTSGGDTQYF
>many|TRBJ2-1|TRBV12-3/TRBV12-4|TRBD2
TGTGCCAGCAGCCTTCTAGCGGGAGGGCCGTGGGATGAGCAGTTCTTC
CASSLLAGGPWDEQFF
>NA|TRBJ2-3|TRBV7-2|TRBD2
TGTGCCAGCAGCTACATTCGGAGCGGGACCGGAGATACGCAGTATTTT
CASSYIRSGTGDTQYF
>NA|TRBJ2-7|TRBV3-1|NA
TGTGCCAGCAGCCCCACCCGGGGTCCTCACTACGAGCAGTACTTC
CASSPTRGPHYEQYF
>many|TRBJ1-1|TRBV28|TRBD1
TGTGCCAGCAGTTTAAAGGGGGCGCAGACTGAAGCTTTCTTT
CASSLKGAQTEAFF
>NA|TRBJ1-1|TRBV4-3|NA
TGCGCCAGCAGCCAAGATTTAACGCGCTCTGAAGCTTTCTTT
CASSQDLTRSEAFF
>once|TRBJ2-5|TRBV7-2|TRBD2
TGTGCCAGCAGCCAAGGGAGGGCGGGCCAAGAGACCCAGTACTTC
CASSQGRAGQETQYF
>few|TRBJ2-1|TRBV7-9|NA
TGTGCCAGCAGCTTAGATGAGACAGGACCTAGGGATGAGCAGTTCTTC
CASSLDETGPRDEQFF
>many|TRBJ2-3|TRBV10-1|TRBD1
TGCGCCAGCAGTGGACAGGGGAGTAAAAATACGCAGTATTTT
CASSGQGSKNTQYF
>few|TRBJ1-6|TRBV27|NA
TGTGCCAGCAAGGTAGTCGGGACCGATAATTCACCCCTCCACTTT
CASKVVGTDNSPLHF
>NA|TRBJ2-2|TRBV7-9|TRBD2
TGCGCCAGCAGCTCAATAGCGGGAGGCACCGGGGAGCTGTTTTTT
CASSSIAGGTGELFF
>NA|TRBJ2-7|TRBV7-2|TRBD2
TGTGCCAGCAGCTTGACTAGCGGGAGGGCCGCCTACGAGCAGTACTTC
CASSLTSGRAAYEQYF
>many|TRBJ2-5|TRBV4-2|NA
TGTGCCAGCAGCCAAGTAGAGCCGATCCAAGAGACCCAGTACTTC
CASSQVEPIQETQYF
>many|TRBJ2-1|TRBV11-3|TRBD2
TGTGCCAGCAGCCTGAGGACTAGCGGGAGGGTTGATGAGCAGTTCTTC
CASSLRTSGRVDEQFF
>many|TRBJ1-2|TRBV6-1|TRBD1
TGTGCCAGCAGTTCCGGGACAGGGGGAAGCTATGGCTACACCTTC
CASSSGTGGSYGYTF
>many|TRBJ2-4|TRBV20-1|TRBD1
TGCAGTGCTCCCCACAGGGGAGTAGCCAAAAACATTCAGTACTTC
CSAPHRGVAKNIQYF
>NA|TRBJ1-1|TRBV2|NA
TGTGCCAGCGCCTCCTCCGGCGGCACTGAAGCTTTCTTT
CASASSGGTEAFF
>few|TRBJ2-3|TRBV10-3|TRBD2
TGTGCCATCAGTGAGGGGCTAGCGGGGGTAGCAGATACGCAGTATTTT
CAISEGLAGVADTQYF
>NA|TRBJ1-2|TRBV10-3|TRBD1
TGTGCCATCAGTGAAGTACAGGGGGCCGACTATGGCTACACCTTC
CAISEVQGADYGYTF
>many|TRBJ2-7|TRBV7-2|TRBD2
TGTGCCAGCAGCCGACTCCTTTCCCTAGCGGTTATGTCTACCTACGAGCAGTACTTC
CASSRLLSLAVMSTYEQYF
>few|TRBJ1-2|TRBV18|TRBD1
TGTGCCAGCTCACCCCAGGGACAGGGAGCTGGCTATACCTTC
CASSPQGQGAGYTF
>many|TRBJ1-5|TRBV12-3/TRBV12-4|NA
TGTGCCAGCAGTTTAGAGTATTCGGACGTTCGCAATCAGCCCCAGCATTTT
CASSLEYSDVRNQPQHF
>many|TRBJ2-1|TRBV20-1|TRBD1
TGCAGTGCTAGACCATTGGACAGGGGAGCCTACAATGAGCAGTTCTTC
CSARPLDRGAYNEQFF
>many|TRBJ2-1|TRBV7-9|NA
TGTGCCAGCACAGTGGGGCGTACGGAAAGATACTCCTACAATGAGCAGTTCTTC
CASTVGRTERYSYNEQFF